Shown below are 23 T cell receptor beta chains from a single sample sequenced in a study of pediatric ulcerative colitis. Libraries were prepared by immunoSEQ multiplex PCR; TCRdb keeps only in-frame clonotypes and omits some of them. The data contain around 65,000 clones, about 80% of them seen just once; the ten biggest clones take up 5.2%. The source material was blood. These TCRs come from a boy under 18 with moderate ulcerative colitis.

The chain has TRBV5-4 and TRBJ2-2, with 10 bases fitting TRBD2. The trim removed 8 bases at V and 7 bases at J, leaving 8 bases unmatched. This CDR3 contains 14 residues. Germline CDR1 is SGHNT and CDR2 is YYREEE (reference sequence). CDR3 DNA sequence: TGTGCCAGTACAATAGCGGGAGGCATCGGGGAGCTGTTTTTT. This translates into CASTIAGGIGELFF.

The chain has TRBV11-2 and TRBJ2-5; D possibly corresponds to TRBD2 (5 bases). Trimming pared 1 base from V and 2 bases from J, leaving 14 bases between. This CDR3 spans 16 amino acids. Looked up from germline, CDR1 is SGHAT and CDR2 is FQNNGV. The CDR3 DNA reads TGTGCCAGCAGCTTAGGAGCGAGACTACCTCAAGAGACCCAGTACTTC. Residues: CASSLGARLPQETQYF. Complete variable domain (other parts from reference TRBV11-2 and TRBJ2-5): EAGVAQSPRYKIIEKRQSVAFWCNPISGHATLYWYQQILGQGPKLLIQFQNNGVVDDSQLPKDRFSAERLKGVDSTLKIQPAKLEDSAVYLCASSLGARLPQETQYFGPGTRLLVL.

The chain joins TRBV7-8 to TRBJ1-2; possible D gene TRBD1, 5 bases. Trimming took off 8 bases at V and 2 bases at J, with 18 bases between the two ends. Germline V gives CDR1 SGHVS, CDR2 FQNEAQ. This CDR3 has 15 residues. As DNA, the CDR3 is TGTGCCAGCGGTGAAGGGGCTGGTGGGAACTATGGCTACACCTTC. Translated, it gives CASGEGAGGNYGYTF.

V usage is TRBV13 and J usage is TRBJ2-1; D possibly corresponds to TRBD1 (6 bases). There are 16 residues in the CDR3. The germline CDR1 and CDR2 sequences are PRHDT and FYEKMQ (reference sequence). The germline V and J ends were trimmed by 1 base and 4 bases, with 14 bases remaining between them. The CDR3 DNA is TGTGCCAGCAGCTTAGTAGGGGGACCGAAGTACAATGAGCAGTTCTTC. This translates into CASSLVGGPKYNEQFF.

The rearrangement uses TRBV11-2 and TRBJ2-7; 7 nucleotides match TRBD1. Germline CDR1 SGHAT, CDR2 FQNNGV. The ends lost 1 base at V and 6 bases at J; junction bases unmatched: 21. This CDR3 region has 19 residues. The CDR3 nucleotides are TGTGCCAGCAGCTTAGTTCCCCCCCGCGCGACAGGGAGTTTATTCGAGCAGTACTTC. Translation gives CASSLVPPRATGSLFEQYF.

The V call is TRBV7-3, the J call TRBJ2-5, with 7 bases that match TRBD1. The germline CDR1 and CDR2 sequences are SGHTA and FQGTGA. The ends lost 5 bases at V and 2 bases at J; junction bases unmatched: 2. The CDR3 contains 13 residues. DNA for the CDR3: TGTGCCAGCAGCCCGGGACAGCAAGAGACCCAGTACTTC. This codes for CASSPGQQETQYF.

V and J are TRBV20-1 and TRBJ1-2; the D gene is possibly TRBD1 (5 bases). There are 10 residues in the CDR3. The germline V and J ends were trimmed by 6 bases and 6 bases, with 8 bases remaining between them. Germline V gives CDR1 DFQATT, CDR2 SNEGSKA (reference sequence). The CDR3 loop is CSAPGNGYTF. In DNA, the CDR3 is TGCAGTGCGCCAGGGAATGGCTACACCTTC.

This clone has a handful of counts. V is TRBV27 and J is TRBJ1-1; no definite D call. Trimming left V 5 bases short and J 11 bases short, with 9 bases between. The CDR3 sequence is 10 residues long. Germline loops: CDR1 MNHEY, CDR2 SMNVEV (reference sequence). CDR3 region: CASSPNGAFF. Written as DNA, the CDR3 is TGTGCCAGCAGTCCAAACGGGGCTTTCTTT.

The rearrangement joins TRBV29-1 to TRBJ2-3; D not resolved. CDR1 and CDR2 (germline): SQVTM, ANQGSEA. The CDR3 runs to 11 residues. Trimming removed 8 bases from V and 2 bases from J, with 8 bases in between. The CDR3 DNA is TGCAGCCTATCCCTCACAGATACGCAGTATTTT. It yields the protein CSLSLTDTQYF.

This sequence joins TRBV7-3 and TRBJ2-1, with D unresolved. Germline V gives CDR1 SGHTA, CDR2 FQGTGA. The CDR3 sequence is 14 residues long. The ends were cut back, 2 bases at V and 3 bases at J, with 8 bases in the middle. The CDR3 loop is CASSLGGDYNEQFF. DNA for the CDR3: TGTGCCAGCAGCTTAGGCGGAGACTACAATGAGCAGTTCTTC.

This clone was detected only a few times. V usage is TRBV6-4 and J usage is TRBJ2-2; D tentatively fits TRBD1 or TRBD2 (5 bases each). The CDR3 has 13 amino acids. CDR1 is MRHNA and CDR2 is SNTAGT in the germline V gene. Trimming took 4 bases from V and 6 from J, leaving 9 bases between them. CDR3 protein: CASSVGVAGELFF. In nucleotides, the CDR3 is TGTGCCAGCAGTGTGGGGGTGGCCGGGGAGCTGTTTTTT.

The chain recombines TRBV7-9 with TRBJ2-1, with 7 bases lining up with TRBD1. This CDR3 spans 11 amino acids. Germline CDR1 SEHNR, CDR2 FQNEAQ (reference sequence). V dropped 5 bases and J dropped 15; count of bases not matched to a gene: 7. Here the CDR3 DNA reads TGTGCCAGCAGCCACGGGGACAGTTGGTTCTTC. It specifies CASSHGDSWFF.

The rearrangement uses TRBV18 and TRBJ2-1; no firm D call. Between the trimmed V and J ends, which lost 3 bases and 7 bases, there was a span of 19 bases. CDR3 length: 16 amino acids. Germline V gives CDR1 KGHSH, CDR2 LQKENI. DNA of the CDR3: TGTGCCAGCTCACCGGGCCCTGGAATCCGGTCGAATGAGCAGTTCTTC. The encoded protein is CASSPGPGIRSNEQFF.

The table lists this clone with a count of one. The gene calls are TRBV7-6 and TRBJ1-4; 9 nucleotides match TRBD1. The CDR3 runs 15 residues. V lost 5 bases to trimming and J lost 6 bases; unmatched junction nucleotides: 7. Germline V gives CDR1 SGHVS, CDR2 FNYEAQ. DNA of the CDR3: TGTGCCAGCAGCCTAGACAGGGGGTTGGATGAAAAACTGTTTTTT. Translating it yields CASSLDRGLDEKLFF.

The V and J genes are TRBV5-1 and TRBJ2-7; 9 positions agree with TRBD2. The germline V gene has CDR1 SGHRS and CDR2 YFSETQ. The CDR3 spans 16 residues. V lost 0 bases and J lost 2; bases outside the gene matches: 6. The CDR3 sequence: CASSLGAAGGAYEQYF. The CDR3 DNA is TGCGCCAGCAGCTTGGGTGCGGCGGGGGGGGCCTACGAGCAGTACTTC.

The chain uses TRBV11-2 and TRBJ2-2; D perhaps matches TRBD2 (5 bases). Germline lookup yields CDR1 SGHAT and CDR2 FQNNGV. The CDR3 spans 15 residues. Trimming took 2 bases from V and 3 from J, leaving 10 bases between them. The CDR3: CASSLLVGDTGELFF. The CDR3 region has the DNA TGTGCCAGCAGCTTATTGGTGGGAGACACCGGGGAGCTGTTTTTT.

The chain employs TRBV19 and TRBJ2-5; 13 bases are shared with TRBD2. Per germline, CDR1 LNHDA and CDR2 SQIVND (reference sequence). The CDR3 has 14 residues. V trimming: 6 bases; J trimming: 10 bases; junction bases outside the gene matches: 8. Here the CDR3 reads CASRTSGGTSGQYF. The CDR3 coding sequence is TGTGCCAGTAGGACTAGCGGGGGGACATCGGGCCAGTACTTC. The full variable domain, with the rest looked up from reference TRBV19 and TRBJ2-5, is DGGITQSPKYLFRKEGQNVTLSCEQNLNHDAMYWYRQDPGQGLRLIYYSQIVNDFQKGDIAEGYSVSREKKESFPLTVTSAQKNPTAFYLCASRTSGGTSGQYFGPGTRLLVL.

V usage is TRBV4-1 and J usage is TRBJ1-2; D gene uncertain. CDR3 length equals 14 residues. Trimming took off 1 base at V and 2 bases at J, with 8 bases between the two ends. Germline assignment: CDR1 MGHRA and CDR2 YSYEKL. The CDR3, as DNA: TGCGCCAGCAGCCAAGTGCACGGAAACTATGGCTACACCTTC. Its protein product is CASSQVHGNYGYTF.

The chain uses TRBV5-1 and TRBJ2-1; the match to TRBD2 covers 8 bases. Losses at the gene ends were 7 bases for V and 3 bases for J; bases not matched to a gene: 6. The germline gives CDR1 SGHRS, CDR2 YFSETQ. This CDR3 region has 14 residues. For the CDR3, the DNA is TGCGCCAGCTTCGGGGGGGAACTCTACAATGAGCAGTTCTTC. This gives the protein CASFGGELYNEQFF.

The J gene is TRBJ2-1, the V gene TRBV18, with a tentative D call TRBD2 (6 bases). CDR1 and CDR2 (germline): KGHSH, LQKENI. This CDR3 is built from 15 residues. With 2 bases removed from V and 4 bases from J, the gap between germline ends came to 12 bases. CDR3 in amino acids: CASSPGLALYNEQFF. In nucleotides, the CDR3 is TGTGCCAGCTCACCAGGTCTAGCGCTTTACAATGAGCAGTTCTTC.

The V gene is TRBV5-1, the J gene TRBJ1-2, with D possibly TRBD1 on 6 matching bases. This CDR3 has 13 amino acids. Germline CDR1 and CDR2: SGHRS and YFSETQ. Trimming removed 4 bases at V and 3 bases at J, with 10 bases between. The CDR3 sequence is CASSIGGDYGYTF. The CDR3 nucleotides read TGCGCCAGCAGCATCGGGGGCGACTATGGCTACACCTTC.

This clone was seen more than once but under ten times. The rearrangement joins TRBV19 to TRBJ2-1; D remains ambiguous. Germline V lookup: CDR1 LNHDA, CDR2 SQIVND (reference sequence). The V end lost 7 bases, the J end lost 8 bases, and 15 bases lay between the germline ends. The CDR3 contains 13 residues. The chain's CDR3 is CASIPGVGYEQFF. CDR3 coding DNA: TGTGCCAGTATCCCAGGAGTTGGGTATGAGCAGTTCTTC.

CDR3 coding DNA: TGTGCCAGCAGTCCCTTAAGGGGCCCCACAGATACGCAGTATTTT. It specifies CASSPLRGPTDTQYF. The chain couples TRBV28 to TRBJ2-3; a weak D match, TRBD1 (5 bases). CDR3 length: 15 amino acids. CDR1 MDHEN and CDR2 SYDVKM come from the germline V gene. Trimming left V 5 bases short and J 2 bases short, with 14 bases between.